This T cell receptor (beta chain) emerged from a study of blood T cell repertoires in COVID-19. On the study more broadly: PBMCs, B-cell-depleted T cells, or T cells provided the cDNA or gDNA that made up the material.

This clone came up once. Germline V gene lookup returns CDR1 MDHEN and CDR2 SYDVKM. Trimming cost V 6 bases and J 10 bases; bases outside gene matches: 24. The CDR3 runs to 17 residues. The authors' processing: The assay estimated nucleated cells by amplifying reference gene primers. Sequenced by immunoSEQ multiplex PCR; TCRdb stores in-frame clones only, minus some. V, J and clone size reflect that table, while D and trimming were determined from the DNA. This table holds under 250,000 clones, over 75% found once. The origin of this receptor is a man aged 45-65 years with COVID-19, enrolled during active disease. The V call is TRBV28, the J call TRBJ2-7; 7 bases are a match to TRBD1. The source material was peripheral blood. The CDR3 DNA follows: TGTGCCAGCAGCCTTGACCACAGGGGTGCAATTCCCCCCTTCCAGTACTTC. It specifies CASSLDHRGAIPPFQYF.